These T cell receptor beta chains were read from a single sample in a study of blood T cells in healthy people across ages. In TCRdb, the 5' RACE reads were re-called with MiXCR into one record per CDR3 protein. Among 650,000 to 800,000 distinct CDR3 sequences listed, around 43% were seen once. Sequencing was performed on blood. The receptors derive from a man in his sixties in good health. Each CDR3 is given with its conserved first and last residue. D genes are given only for firm matches. Some rows have no size entry. The others give once, few or many, or a class for an expanded clone.

D	size	V	J	CDR3	DNA
TRBD2	-	TRBV20-1	TRBJ2-5	CSASTSGGGNYNEQYF	TGCAGTGCCTCGACTAGCGGGGGGGGTAACTACAATGAGCAGTACTTC
-	once	TRBV7-8	TRBJ2-3	CASSFWDRTDTRYF	TGTGCCAGCAGCTTCTGGGACCGCACAGATACGCGGTATTTT
TRBD2	-	TRBV6-1	TRBJ2-7	CASSLGSQARGVYEQYF	TGTGCCAGCAGCCTAGGCTCACAGGCCCGGGGGGTCTACGAGCAGTACTTC
TRBD1	-	TRBV29-1	TRBJ2-5	CSVEGQGGQSKQYF	TGCAGCGTTGAGGGACAGGGGGGACAATCGAAGCAGTACTTC
TRBD1	-	TRBV10-3	TRBJ2-7	CASRAAGTGSGEQYF	TGTGCCTCCCGCGCAGCCGGGACAGGGTCGGGCGAGCAGTACTTC
-	-	TRBV24-1	TRBJ2-4	CATSDSGRAKNIQYF	TGTGCCACCAGTGACTCAGGGAGAGCCAAAAACATTCAGTACTTC
-	-	TRBV5-1	TRBJ1-2	CASRPRGMDYGYTF	TGCGCCAGCAGGCCCCGTGGGATGGACTATGGCTACACCTTC
-	few	TRBV28	TRBJ2-3	CATATDTHSADTQYF	TGTGCCACCGCGACAGACACTCATTCAGCAGATACGCAGTATTTT
TRBD2	-	TRBV6-6	TRBJ2-5	CASSLAGGGQETQYF	TGTGCCAGCAGTCTAGCGGGGGGCGGCCAAGAGACCCAGTACTTC
TRBD1	few	TRBV29-1	TRBJ1-1	CSVGGLYDRATDWEAFF	TGCAGCGTTGGAGGTTTATATGACAGGGCGACGGACTGGGAAGCTTTCTTT
TRBD2	-	TRBV15	TRBJ2-1	CATSRGGPPLNNEQFF	TGTGCCACCAGCCGGGGGGGCCCCCCCTTAAACAATGAGCAGTTCTTC
-	few	TRBV2	TRBJ2-3	CASISEVSTDTQYF	TGTGCCAGCATTAGCGAAGTGAGCACAGATACGCAGTATTTT
TRBD1	-	TRBV20-1	TRBJ1-4	CSAARGREEKLFF	TGCAGTGCTGCGAGGGGGCGGGAGGAAAAACTGTTTTTT
TRBD2	few	TRBV6-4	TRBJ2-3	CASSQELVAGGTDTQYF	TGTGCCAGCAGTCAAGAACTTGTAGCGGGGGGCACAGATACGCAGTATTTT
TRBD1	few	TRBV4-3	TRBJ1-2	CASSQDEKGANNYGYTF	TGCGCCAGCAGCCAAGATGAGAAGGGGGCAAATAACTATGGCTACACCTTC
-	-	TRBV20-1	TRBJ2-2	CSAQRLDRDTGELFF	TGCAGTGCCCAGAGGTTAGACAGAGACACCGGGGAGCTGTTTTTT
TRBD2	-	TRBV4-1	TRBJ2-3	CASSQSGLAGTDTQYF	TGCGCCAGCAGCCAATCTGGACTAGCGGGGACAGATACGCAGTATTTT
-	once	TRBV5-1	TRBJ2-6	CASGLERPTGANVLTF	TGCGCCAGCGGCTTGGAGAGGCCAACTGGGGCCAACGTCCTGACTTTC
-	-	TRBV6-6	TRBJ2-4	CASSTGSLAKNIQYF	TGTGCCAGCAGCACAGGGAGTCTAGCCAAAAACATTCAGTACTTC
-	-	TRBV20-1	TRBJ1-1	CSARDTMGTEAFF	TGCAGTGCTAGAGATACGATGGGGACTGAAGCTTTCTTT
TRBD1	-	TRBV4-1	TRBJ2-7	CASSQDRGLTYEQYF	TGCGCCAGCAGCCAAGACAGGGGGTTAACCTACGAGCAGTACTTC
TRBD1	few	TRBV9	TRBJ2-1	CASSVLPSGGGEQFF	TGTGCCAGCAGCGTCCTCCCCTCAGGGGGCGGGGAGCAGTTCTTC
-	few	TRBV6-2/TRBV6-3	TRBJ1-5	CASSYLNSNQPQHF	TGTGCCAGCAGTTACCTAAACTCGAATCAGCCCCAGCATTTT
TRBD1	-	TRBV6-2/TRBV6-3	TRBJ1-1	CASKRQGGTEAFF	TGTGCCAGCAAGAGACAGGGGGGCACTGAAGCTTTCTTT
-	few	TRBV6-2/TRBV6-3	TRBJ2-3	CASRPPLGVVTDTQYF	TGTGCCAGCAGGCCCCCCTTGGGAGTAGTCACAGATACGCAGTATTTT
-	few	TRBV24-1	TRBJ2-7	CATSSGFTYEQYF	TGTGCCACCAGCTCTGGTTTCACCTACGAGCAGTACTTC
-	-	TRBV20-1	TRBJ1-2	CSARDGQGLYGYTF	TGCAGTGCTAGAGATGGGCAGGGGCTCTATGGCTACACCTTC
-	-	TRBV20-1	TRBJ1-6	CSAREYGTPPHF	TGCAGTGCTAGAGAATACGGGACACCCCCCCACTTT
TRBD1	few	TRBV4-3	TRBJ2-2	CASSRDRAANTGELFF	TGCGCCAGCAGCCGGGACAGAGCCGCGAACACCGGGGAGCTGTTTTTT
TRBD1	-	TRBV28	TRBJ2-1	CASSTLGGAYNEQFF	TGTGCCAGCAGTACCCTAGGGGGCGCCTACAATGAGCAGTTCTTC
-	-	TRBV7-9	TRBJ2-3	CASSSNFRGVGTDTQYF	TGTGCCAGCAGCTCTAACTTCAGGGGAGTCGGCACAGATACGCAGTATTTT
-	-	TRBV27	TRBJ1-5	CASRGGESGTKGNQPQHF	TGTGCCAGCCGGGGGGGGGAATCCGGGACTAAGGGCAATCAGCCCCAGCATTTT
TRBD1	few	TRBV7-9	TRBJ1-2	CASSLSRGQDSGYTF	TGTGCCAGCAGCCTCAGCAGGGGACAGGACTCTGGCTACACCTTC
-	few	TRBV29-1	TRBJ2-7	CSAARGLTYEQYF	TGCAGCGCCGCACGGGGCCTAACCTACGAGCAGTACTTC
TRBD2	once	TRBV7-2	TRBJ2-5	CASSPVEAGGETQYF	TGTGCCAGCAGCCCCGTTGAAGCGGGAGGAGAGACCCAGTACTTC
TRBD1	-	TRBV7-9	TRBJ1-2	CASSRQGVGGYTF	TGTGCCAGCAGCCGACAGGGGGTAGGCGGCTACACCTTC
-	-	TRBV6-1	TRBJ1-5	CASSDRPDSNQPQHF	TGTGCCAGCAGTGACCGTCCCGATAGCAATCAGCCCCAGCATTTT
-	few	TRBV14	TRBJ1-6	CASSQAGGSSYNSPLHF	TGTGCCAGCAGCCAGGCAGGCGGAAGCTCCTATAATTCACCCCTCCACTTT
TRBD2	-	TRBV6-5	TRBJ2-5	CASSALAGPGETQYF	TGTGCCAGCAGTGCCCTAGCGGGGCCCGGGGAGACCCAGTACTTC
-	-	TRBV5-5	TRBJ1-5	CASSSRGSNQPQHF	TGTGCCAGCAGCTCAAGGGGTAGCAATCAGCCCCAGCATTTT
-	-	TRBV11-3	TRBJ2-7	CASSLDRGPTGKQYF	TGTGCCAGCAGCTTAGATCGGGGACCTACCGGGAAACAGTACTTC
-	many	TRBV4-2	TRBJ2-3	CASSQSRRGGGTDTQYF	TGTGCCAGCAGCCAAAGTCGGAGGGGGGGGGGCACAGATACGCAGTATTTT
-	-	TRBV20-1	TRBJ2-3	CSARRYDTDTQYF	TGCAGTGCTAGAAGATACGACACAGATACGCAGTATTTT
TRBD1	few	TRBV7-9	TRBJ2-1	CASSTTTGEPLNQFF	TGTGCCAGCAGCACCACGACAGGGGAACCCCTAAATCAGTTCTTC
-	-	TRBV4-3	TRBJ2-4	CASSQGPGPYEEQYF	TGCGCCAGCAGCCAAGGACCGGGGCCTTATGAGGAGCAGTACTTC